The rows below give T cell receptor beta chains drawn from one sample of a study of human T cells and chemical hapten exposure. MiXCR, run by TCRdb on the RACE reads, gives a single entry per CDR3 protein. The table records around 200,000 distinct CDR3 sequences, about 25% of them present only once. The sample consisted of whole blood, taken in connection with sensitization to the hapten diphenylcyclopropenone (DPC). These receptors were taken from a woman aged 40-49 years with alopecia areata. Some clones in this sample may be carry-over from other donors' samples. The conserved cysteine and the conserved F or W are not part of the CDR3 here.

v_gene,j_gene,CDR3aa
TRBV7-2,TRBJ2-2,ASSLGLAGVGYTGELF
TRBV2,TRBJ2-1,ASSDGRSSYNEQF
TRBV25-1,TRBJ2-5,ASRLAETQY
TRBV7-9,TRBJ2-7,ASSYGQGTGEQY
TRBV28,TRBJ2-1,ASSLFVGGLRENNEQF
TRBV28,TRBJ1-6,ASRWVENSPLH
TRBV29-1,TRBJ2-3,SVGGSIPTDTQY
TRBV10-1,TRBJ2-2,ASSIRGRAFTGELF
TRBV21-1,TRBJ2-3,ASSNSSSGRGGIPDTQY
TRBV29-1,TRBJ1-1,SVEWSQNTEAF
TRBV28,TRBJ1-2,ASFPQGRIEGYT
TRBV28,TRBJ2-1,ASSSEGTGAFREQF
TRBV7-6,TRBJ1-3,ASSPAPGNTIY
TRBV6-5,TRBJ1-4,ASTQREKLF
TRBV29-1,TRBJ2-2,SVDRRQTLGELF
TRBV29-1,TRBJ2-1,SGGLAGGFEQF
TRBV29-1,TRBJ2-7,SAEGPGAYEQY
TRBV29-1,TRBJ2-7,SVKGLAGTYEQY
TRBV5-1,TRBJ2-7,ASSPQASYEQY
TRBV29-1,TRBJ2-3,SAHTRGADTQY
TRBV7-7,TRBJ2-5,ASSFGTSRRAETRY
TRBV6-5,TRBJ2-1,ASSTGQGRTYNEQF
TRBV28,TRBJ2-6,ASCPTGAGANVLT
TRBV5-1,TRBJ2-5,ASSPTGGQTQY
TRBV7-9,TRBJ2-7,AITAGGSYEQY
TRBV10-3,TRBJ2-5,AIRHRGRETQY
TRBV7-2,TRBJ2-1,ASSTTAGAGEQF
TRBV7-3,TRBJ2-1,ASSQGDFSYNEQF
TRBV28,TRBJ2-7,ASISPPGQGYEQY
TRBV10-3,TRBJ2-7,AIATGSSAYEQY
TRBV11-2,TRBJ2-3,ASSVIAGGTDTQY
TRBV7-9,TRBJ1-1,ASSLSDPTEAF
TRBV29-1,TRBJ2-5,SVEVGRVRQETQY
TRBV12-3/TRBV12-4,TRBJ2-1,ASSLQGAVNEQF
TRBV2,TRBJ2-1,ASSVGQGRNNEQF
TRBV6-2/TRBV6-3,TRBJ1-5,ASSQTGGGNQPQH
TRBV12-5,TRBJ2-7,ASGPGSWGEQY
TRBV6-2/TRBV6-3,TRBJ1-1,ASSSPGTVRNTEAF
TRBV7-9,TRBJ2-1,ASRVTGSVVNEQF
TRBV5-1,TRBJ2-5,ASSWGGETQY
TRBV27,TRBJ2-1,ASSRAAYNEQF
TRBV7-9,TRBJ2-1,ASSLGAGGPYNEQF
TRBV27,TRBJ2-3,ASKTTDTQY
TRBV27,TRBJ1-2,ASSFAGQGGSNYGYT
TRBV12-3/TRBV12-4,TRBJ2-7,ASSLGQGAGYEQY
TRBV27,TRBJ2-3,ASSLLQGRLADTQY
TRBV5-1,TRBJ2-3,ASSFVGPPPDTQY
TRBV4-1,TRBJ2-7,ASSHRGASPYEQY
TRBV5-6,TRBJ2-7,ASISSGGSFHEQY
TRBV6-1,TRBJ2-5,ASSEALRRETQY
TRBV7-7,TRBJ2-5,ASSLVEGQGAVETQY
TRBV12-5,TRBJ1-5,ASGLVTGTSQPQH